This T cell receptor beta chain appears in the sequencing data of a study of radiation and T cells in renal cell carcinoma. The table came from immunoSEQ multiplex PCR; TCRdb's copy has only in-frame clones and leaves some out. This sample has about 43,000 clones, with roughly four fifths found just once. This clone was detected once. Time point reported: blood 4 weeks post-SBRT, at nephrectomy. Treatment meaning: 15 Gy SBRT to primary tumor, nephrectomy 4 weeks later. Nephrectomy followed 15 Gy stereotactic body radiation by 4 weeks. The sequencing used blood, collected from a patient whose treatment included radiotherapy and nephrectomy. The clonotype was recovered from a woman in her seventies with renal cell carcinoma.

CDR3 sequence (DNA): TGCGCCAGCAGCTCAACCCCTAGCGGGGGAAGCACAGATACGCAGTATTTT. It is translated as CASSSTPSGGSTDTQYF. The genes are TRBV5-1 and TRBJ2-3; TRBD2 matches at 10 bases. The CDR3 runs 17 residues. Germline-derived CDR1 and CDR2 are SGHRS and YFSETQ. The trim removed 3 bases at V and 0 bases at J, leaving 7 bases unmatched.